This T cell receptor beta chain was found in a study of blood T cells in healthy people across ages. It was with a sample-barcoded 5' primer and a J-beta primer mix that a second PCR of roughly 7 to 12 cycles was run. MiXCR was run by TCRdb on the 5' RACE reads, yielding one entry per CDR3 protein. The sample contains around 900,000 distinct CDR3 sequences, roughly 26% of which appear only once. V lost 6 bases, J lost 13 bases, and 14 bases stayed unmatched. CDR3 length: 13 residues. CDR1 and CDR2 (germline): MNHEY, SVGEGT. The total RNA that was extracted per sample amounted to at least 5.5 micrograms.

The clonotype comes from a woman of 80 years or more in good health. The sequenced sample consisted of blood. This rearrangement joins TRBV6-2 or TRBV6-3 to TRBJ1-2, with 7 bases lining up with TRBD1. CDR3 DNA sequence: TGTGCCAGCAGAGACCCCGGGACAGCCGGAGTCACCTTC. Amino acid sequence: CASRDPGTAGVTF.